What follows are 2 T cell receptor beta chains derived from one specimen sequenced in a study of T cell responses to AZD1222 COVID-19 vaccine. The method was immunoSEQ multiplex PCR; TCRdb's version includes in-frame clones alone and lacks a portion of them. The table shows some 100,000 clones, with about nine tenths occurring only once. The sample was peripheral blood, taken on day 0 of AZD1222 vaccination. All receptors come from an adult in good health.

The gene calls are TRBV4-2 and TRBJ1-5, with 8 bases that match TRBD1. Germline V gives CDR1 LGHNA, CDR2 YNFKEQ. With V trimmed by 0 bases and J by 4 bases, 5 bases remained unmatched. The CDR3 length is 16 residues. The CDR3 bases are TGTGCCAGCAGCCAAGATGTACAGGGGGGGAATCAGCCCCAGCATTTT. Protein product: CASSQDVQGGNQPQHF.

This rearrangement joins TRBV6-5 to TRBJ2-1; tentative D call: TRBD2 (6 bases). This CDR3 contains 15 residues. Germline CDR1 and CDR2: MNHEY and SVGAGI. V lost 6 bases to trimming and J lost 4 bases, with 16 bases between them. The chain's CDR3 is CASRPLSGQYNEQFF. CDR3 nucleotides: TGTGCCAGCAGGCCCCTCAGCGGGCAGTACAATGAGCAGTTCTTC.